The 8 T cell receptor beta chains reported below all come from one sample, sequenced in a study of cytomegalovirus exposure and HLA in healthy donors. PCR amplification relied on 60 Vbeta primers (plus 13 Jbeta primers). Method: immunoSEQ multiplex PCR; TCRdb's copy keeps in-frame clones and lacks some. The sample table includes 190,000 or so clones. The sample taken for sequencing was PBMCs. The receptor source for this set is a boy younger than 18 in good health and CMV-seronegative.

The chain links TRBV4-2 to TRBJ2-7, with D perhaps TRBD2 (5 bases). Germline values: CDR1 LGHNA, CDR2 YNFKEQ. Trimming pared 3 bases from V and 6 bases from J, leaving 12 bases between. The CDR3 runs to 13 residues. The CDR3 region has the DNA TGTGCCAGCAGCCATCCCGGGGATCTCGAGCAGTACTTC. Its translation: CASSHPGDLEQYF.

The genes are TRBV6-5 and TRBJ2-1; tentative D call: TRBD2 (5 bases). V lost 2 bases and J 5 bases, leaving 7 bases between the germline ends. The CDR3 runs to 13 residues. Germline V gene lookup returns CDR1 MNHEY and CDR2 SVGAGI. CDR3 coding DNA: TGTGCCAGCAGTTACGTCGGGGACAATGAGCAGTTCTTC. It codes for CASSYVGDNEQFF.

The genes are TRBV19 and TRBJ2-1, with D uncertain. V was shortened by 1 base and J by 4 bases, with 17 bases between the two germline ends. The CDR3 is made up of 17 amino acids. The V gene's germline CDR1 is LNHDA and CDR2 SQIVND (reference sequence). The CDR3 region has the DNA TGTGCCAGTAGTATAGCAGAGGCCTCACTCCTGTACAATGAGCAGTTCTTC. Translation gives CASSIAEASLLYNEQFF.

This chain uses TRBV27 with TRBJ1-1; D is uncertain. The length of the CDR3 is 15 residues. Germline CDR1 is MNHEY and CDR2 is SMNVEV (reference sequence). The V gene lost 3 bases and the J gene lost 5 bases, with 16 bases spanning the gap. DNA of the CDR3: TGTGCCAGCAGTTTGCAATTCCCTCAGTGGACTGAAGCTTTCTTT. Residues: CASSLQFPQWTEAFF.

The V call is TRBV7-3, the J call TRBJ2-3; tentative D call: TRBD2 (6 bases). Trimming took off 5 bases at V and 2 bases at J, with 23 bases between the two ends. CDR3 length: 18 residues. The germline CDR1 and CDR2 sequences are SGHTA and FQGTGA. CDR3 region: CASSQRTSPTRDTDTQYF. Here the CDR3 DNA reads TGTGCCAGCAGCCAGCGCACTAGCCCCACCAGGGACACAGATACGCAGTATTTT.

The chain recombines TRBV6-6 with TRBJ2-1, with 8 bases identical to TRBD2. J gave up 7 bases and V 6 bases, and 8 bases lay outside the gene matches. The CDR3 consists of 14 residues. The germline V gene encodes CDR1 MNHNY and CDR2 SVGAGI (reference sequence). CDR3 in amino acids: CASSLSAGANEQFF. The CDR3 DNA sequence: TGTGCCAGCAGCCTCTCAGCGGGGGCGAATGAGCAGTTCTTC.

The V and J genes are TRBV6-1 and TRBJ1-5; TRBD1 matches 7 bases. V shed 2 bases and J 6 bases; nucleotides not matched to a gene: 4. The CDR3 spans 14 residues. The germline V gene encodes CDR1 MNHNS and CDR2 SASEGT. For the CDR3, the DNA is TGTGCCAGCAGTGAACGAGGGGGCGGTCAGCCCCAGCATTTT. It is translated as CASSERGGGQPQHF.

The DNA of the CDR3 is TGTGCCAGCAGCTTAAGAGGGGGCACAGGGGGCGTCACTGAAGCTTTCTTT. This sequence encodes CASSLRGGTGGVTEAFF. The chain joins TRBV7-3 to TRBJ1-1, with 9 bases that match TRBD1. Trimming at V came to 1 base and at J to 4 bases, leaving 10 bases not matched to a gene. Germline V CDR1 and CDR2: SGHTA, FQGTGA. The CDR3 runs 17 residues.